These T cell receptor beta chains were read from a single sample in a study of beta chain features in type 1 diabetes. Profiling relied on immunoSEQ multiplex PCR, and the TCRdb table lists in-frame clones only, not all of them. The sample yields 350,000 to 400,000 clones, about 15% seen once. Sequencing was carried out using naive CD4+ T cells from blood. The source of these receptors is a woman between 18 and 30 years old in good health. Both conserved end residues are part of each CDR3. Fields, in order: V gene, D gene, clone size, J gene, CDR3 DNA, CDR3 protein. The D gene is left open where the match is weak. A clone size is listed for some rows: how often the clone was seen (once, few, many), or a class if it is expanded.

v_gene: TRBV28; d_gene: -; abundance: -; j_gene: TRBJ2-1; CDR3nt: TGTGCCAGCAGTTTATCCGTTATCTACGAGCAGTTCTTC; CDR3aa: CASSLSVIYEQFF
v_gene: TRBV19; d_gene: -; abundance: -; j_gene: TRBJ1-2; CDR3nt: TGTGCCAGTAAACACACGAACTATGGCTACACCTTC; CDR3aa: CASKHTNYGYTF
v_gene: TRBV9; d_gene: TRBD2; abundance: few; j_gene: TRBJ2-1; CDR3nt: TGTGCCAGCAGCTTACGTGAAGTAGCGGGAGGCTCGGGTGAGCAGTTCTTC; CDR3aa: CASSLREVAGGSGEQFF
v_gene: TRBV2; d_gene: TRBD2; abundance: -; j_gene: TRBJ2-3; CDR3nt: TGTGCCAGCAGTGAAGAGCTAGCGGGTAGCACAGATACGCAGTATTTT; CDR3aa: CASSEELAGSTDTQYF
v_gene: TRBV5-1; d_gene: TRBD1; abundance: -; j_gene: TRBJ1-1; CDR3nt: TGCGCCAGCAGCCCGGTGACAGGGGTCGCCTACACTGAAGCTTTCTTT; CDR3aa: CASSPVTGVAYTEAFF
v_gene: TRBV5-1; d_gene: -; abundance: few; j_gene: TRBJ2-3; CDR3nt: TGCGCCAGCAGCTCTCTTCGGGTAGATACGCAGTATTTT; CDR3aa: CASSSLRVDTQYF
v_gene: TRBV30; d_gene: -; abundance: -; j_gene: TRBJ2-1; CDR3nt: TGTGCCTGGAGTGTACGAGCGGTCGACTACAATGAGCAGTTCTTC; CDR3aa: CAWSVRAVDYNEQFF
v_gene: TRBV30; d_gene: -; abundance: -; j_gene: TRBJ1-5; CDR3nt: TGTGCCTGGAGTGTGAAGGGGAATCAGCCCCAGCATTTT; CDR3aa: CAWSVKGNQPQHF
v_gene: TRBV5-6; d_gene: -; abundance: -; j_gene: TRBJ1-5; CDR3nt: TGTGCCAGCAGCTTGTATGCAGGGTCGGGTCAGCCCCAGCATTTT; CDR3aa: CASSLYAGSGQPQHF
v_gene: TRBV7-3; d_gene: TRBD2; abundance: few; j_gene: TRBJ2-1; CDR3nt: TGTGCCAGCAGACCTTCTAGCGGGGGTTACAATGAGCAGTTCTTC; CDR3aa: CASRPSSGGYNEQFF
v_gene: TRBV25-1; d_gene: TRBD2; abundance: -; j_gene: TRBJ2-1; CDR3nt: TGTGCCAGCAGTGAATCTACTAGCGGGATAGGTTATGAGCAGTTCTTC; CDR3aa: CASSESTSGIGYEQFF
v_gene: TRBV5-4; d_gene: TRBD1; abundance: -; j_gene: TRBJ2-5; CDR3nt: TGTGCCAGCAGCCCCGGGGGACAGGGGTCCCAAGAGACCCAGTACTTC; CDR3aa: CASSPGGQGSQETQYF
v_gene: TRBV29-1; d_gene: -; abundance: few; j_gene: TRBJ2-3; CDR3nt: TGCAGCGCAAACAGGGGCACAGATACGCAGTATTTT; CDR3aa: CSANRGTDTQYF
v_gene: TRBV4-2; d_gene: TRBD2; abundance: -; j_gene: TRBJ2-5; CDR3nt: TGTGCCAGCAGCCAAGGTCAGCGGGAGACGGAGACCCAGTACTTC; CDR3aa: CASSQGQRETETQYF
v_gene: TRBV7-2; d_gene: TRBD2; abundance: few; j_gene: TRBJ2-7; CDR3nt: TGTGCCAGCAGCCTCGGGACTAGGGGCTCCTACGAGCAGTACTTC; CDR3aa: CASSLGTRGSYEQYF